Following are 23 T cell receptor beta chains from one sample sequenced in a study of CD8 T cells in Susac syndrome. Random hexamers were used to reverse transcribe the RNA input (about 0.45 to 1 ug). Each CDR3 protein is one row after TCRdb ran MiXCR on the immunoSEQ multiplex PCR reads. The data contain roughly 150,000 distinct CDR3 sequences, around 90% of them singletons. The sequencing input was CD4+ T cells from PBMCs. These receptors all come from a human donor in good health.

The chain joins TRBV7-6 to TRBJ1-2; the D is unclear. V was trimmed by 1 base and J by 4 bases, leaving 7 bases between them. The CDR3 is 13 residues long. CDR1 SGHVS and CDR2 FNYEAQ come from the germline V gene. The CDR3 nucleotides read TGTGCCAGCAGCTTAGAGGAGTTCTATGGCTACACCTTC. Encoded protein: CASSLEEFYGYTF.

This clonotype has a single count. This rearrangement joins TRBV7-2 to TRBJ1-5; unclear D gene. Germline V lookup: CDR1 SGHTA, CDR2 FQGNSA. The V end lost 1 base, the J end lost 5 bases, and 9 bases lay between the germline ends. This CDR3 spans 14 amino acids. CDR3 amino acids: CASSLGPGYQPQHF. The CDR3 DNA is TGTGCCAGCAGCTTAGGGCCAGGCTATCAGCCCCAGCATTTT.

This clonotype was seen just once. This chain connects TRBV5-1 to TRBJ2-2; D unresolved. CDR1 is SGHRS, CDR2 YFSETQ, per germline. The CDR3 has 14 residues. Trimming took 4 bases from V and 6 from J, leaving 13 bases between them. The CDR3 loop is CASSALPSSGELFF. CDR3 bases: TGCGCCAGCAGCGCCCTCCCTTCGTCCGGGGAGCTGTTTTTT. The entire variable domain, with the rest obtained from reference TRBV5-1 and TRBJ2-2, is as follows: KAGVTQTPRYLIKTRGQQVTLSCSPISGHRSVSWYQQTPGQGLQFLFEYFSETQRNKGNFPGRFSGRQFSNSRSEMNVSTLELGDSALYLCASSALPSSGELFFGEGSRLTVL.

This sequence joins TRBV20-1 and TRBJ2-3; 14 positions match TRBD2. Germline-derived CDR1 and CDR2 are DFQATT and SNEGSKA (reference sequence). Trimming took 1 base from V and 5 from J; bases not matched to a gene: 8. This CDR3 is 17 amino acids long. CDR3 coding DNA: TGCAGTGCTAGAGGGACTAGCGGGGGGACGACCGGAGATACGCAGTATTTT. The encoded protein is CSARGTSGGTTGDTQYF.

CDR3 sequence: CSVELAGVRLAEQFF. CDR3 in DNA: TGCAGCGTTGAATTAGCAGGGGTGAGACTAGCCGAGCAGTTCTTC. V gene TRBV29-1 combines with J gene TRBJ2-1; possibly TRBD2 for D (7 bases). V lost 2 bases and J 10 bases, leaving 21 bases between the germline ends. CDR3 length: 15 amino acids. Germline V lookup: CDR1 SQVTM, CDR2 ANQGSEA.

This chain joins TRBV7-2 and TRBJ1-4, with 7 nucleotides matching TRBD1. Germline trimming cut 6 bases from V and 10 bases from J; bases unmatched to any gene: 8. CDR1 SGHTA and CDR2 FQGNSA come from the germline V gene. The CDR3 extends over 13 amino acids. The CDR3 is CASSRTQGGKLFF. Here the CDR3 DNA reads TGTGCCAGCAGTAGAACCCAGGGGGGAAAACTGTTTTTT. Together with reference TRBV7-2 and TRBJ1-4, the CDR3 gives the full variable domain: GAGVSQSPSNKVTEKGKDVELRCDPISGHTALYWYRQSLGQGLEFLIYFQGNSAPDKSGLPSDRFSAERTGGSVSTLTIQRTQQEDSAVYLCASSRTQGGKLFFGSGTQLSVL.

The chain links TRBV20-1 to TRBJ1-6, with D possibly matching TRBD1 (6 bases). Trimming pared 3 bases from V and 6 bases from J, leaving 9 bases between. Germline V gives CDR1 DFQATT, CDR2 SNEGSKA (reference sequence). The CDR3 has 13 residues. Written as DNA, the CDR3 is TGCAGTGCTAGGCCCAGGGGTAATTCACCCCTCCACTTT. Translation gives CSARPRGNSPLHF.

The CDR3 DNA is TGTGCCAGCAGCGCAACTTCAGGGAACATTCAGTACTTC. This translates into CASSATSGNIQYF. The J gene is TRBJ2-4, the V gene TRBV6-6, with TRBD1 as a possible D gene (5 bases). Germline V gene data show CDR1 as MNHNY and CDR2 as SVGAGI (reference sequence). The CDR3 spans 13 residues. V was clipped by 6 bases and J by 7 bases, with 13 bases between them.

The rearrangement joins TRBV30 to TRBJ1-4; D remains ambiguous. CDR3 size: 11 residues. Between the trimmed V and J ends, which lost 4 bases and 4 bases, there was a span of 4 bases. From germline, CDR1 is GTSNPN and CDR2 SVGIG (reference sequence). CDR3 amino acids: CAWTRNEKLFF. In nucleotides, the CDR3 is TGTGCCTGGACTCGTAATGAAAAACTGTTTTTT.

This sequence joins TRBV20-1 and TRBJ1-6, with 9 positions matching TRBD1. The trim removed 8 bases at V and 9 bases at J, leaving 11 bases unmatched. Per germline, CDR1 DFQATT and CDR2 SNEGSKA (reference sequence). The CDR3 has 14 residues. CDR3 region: CSPTDRGAGSPLHF. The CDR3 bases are TGCAGTCCAACGGACAGGGGTGCCGGTTCACCCCTCCACTTT.

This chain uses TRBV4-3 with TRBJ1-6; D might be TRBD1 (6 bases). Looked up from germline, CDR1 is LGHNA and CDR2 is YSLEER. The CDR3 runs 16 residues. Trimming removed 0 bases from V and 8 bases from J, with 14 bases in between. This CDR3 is CASSQDSQGWDSPLHF. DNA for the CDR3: TGCGCCAGCAGCCAAGATTCCCAGGGGTGGGATTCACCCCTCCACTTT.

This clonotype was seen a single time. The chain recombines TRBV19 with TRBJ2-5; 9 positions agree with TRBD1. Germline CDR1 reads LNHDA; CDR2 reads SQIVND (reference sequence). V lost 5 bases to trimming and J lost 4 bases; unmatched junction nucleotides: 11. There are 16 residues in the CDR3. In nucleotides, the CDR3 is TGTGCCAGTAGTGCCCGGGGACAGGGATTTGGAGAGACCCAGTACTTC. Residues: CASSARGQGFGETQYF.

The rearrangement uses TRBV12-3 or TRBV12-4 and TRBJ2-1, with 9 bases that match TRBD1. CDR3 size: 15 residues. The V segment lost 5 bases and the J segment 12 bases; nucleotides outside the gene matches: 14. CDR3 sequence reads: CASSPASGTGTRQFF. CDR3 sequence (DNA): TGTGCCAGCAGTCCCGCCTCCGGGACAGGGACGAGGCAGTTCTTC.

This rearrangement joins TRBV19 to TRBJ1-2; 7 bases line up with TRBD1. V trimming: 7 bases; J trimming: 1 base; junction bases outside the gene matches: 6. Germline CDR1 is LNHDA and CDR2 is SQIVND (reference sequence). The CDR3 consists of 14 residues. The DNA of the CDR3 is TGTGCCAGTAACGACAGGGCTTATAACTATGGCTACACCTTC. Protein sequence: CASNDRAYNYGYTF.

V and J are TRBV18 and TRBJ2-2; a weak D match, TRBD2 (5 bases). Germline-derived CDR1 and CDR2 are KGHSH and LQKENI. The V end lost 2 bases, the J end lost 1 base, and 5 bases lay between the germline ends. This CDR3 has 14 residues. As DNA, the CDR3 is TGTGCCAGCTCACCAGAGGGGAACACCGGGGAGCTGTTTTTT. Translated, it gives CASSPEGNTGELFF.

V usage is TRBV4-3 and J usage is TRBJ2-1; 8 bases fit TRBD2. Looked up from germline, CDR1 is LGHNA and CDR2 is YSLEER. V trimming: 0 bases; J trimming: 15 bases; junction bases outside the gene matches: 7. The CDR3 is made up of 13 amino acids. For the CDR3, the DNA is TGCGCCAGCAGCCAAGACCCCGGGCTAGCGGGGTTCTTC. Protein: CASSQDPGLAGFF.

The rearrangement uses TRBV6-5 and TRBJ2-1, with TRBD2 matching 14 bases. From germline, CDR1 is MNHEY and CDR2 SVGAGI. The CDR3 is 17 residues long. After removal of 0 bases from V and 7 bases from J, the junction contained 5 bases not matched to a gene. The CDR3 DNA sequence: TGTGCCAGCAGTTACTCGAGGGGACTAGCGGGAGCAAATGAGCAGTTCTTC. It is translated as CASSYSRGLAGANEQFF.

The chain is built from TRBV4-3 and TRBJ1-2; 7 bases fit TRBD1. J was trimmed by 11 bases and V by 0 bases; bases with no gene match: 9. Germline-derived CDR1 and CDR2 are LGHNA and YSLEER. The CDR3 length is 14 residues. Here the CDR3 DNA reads TGCGCCAGCAGCCAAGATCGAACAGGGGTCGGATACACCTTC. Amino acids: CASSQDRTGVGYTF.

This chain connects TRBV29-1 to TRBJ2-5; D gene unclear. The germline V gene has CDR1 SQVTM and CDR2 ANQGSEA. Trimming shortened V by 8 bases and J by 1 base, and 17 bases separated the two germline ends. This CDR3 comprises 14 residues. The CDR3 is CSSLTPQSQETQYF. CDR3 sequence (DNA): TGCAGCTCGTTGACACCCCAATCCCAAGAGACCCAGTACTTC.

CDR3 sequence: CAWGLLSSGNTIYF. The CDR3 bases are TGTGCCTGGGGGCTCCTCAGCTCTGGAAACACCATATATTTT. The V and J genes are TRBV30 and TRBJ1-3, with D unresolved. CDR1 and CDR2 from the germline V gene are GTSNPN and SVGIG (reference sequence). CDR3 size: 14 residues. V lost 5 bases and J 0 bases, leaving 11 bases between the germline ends.

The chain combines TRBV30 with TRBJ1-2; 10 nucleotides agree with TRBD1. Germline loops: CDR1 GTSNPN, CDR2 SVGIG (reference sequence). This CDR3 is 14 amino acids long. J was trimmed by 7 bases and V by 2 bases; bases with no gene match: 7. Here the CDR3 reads CAWSLRTGGFGYTF. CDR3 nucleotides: TGTGCCTGGAGTCTCCGGACAGGGGGGTTTGGCTACACCTTC.

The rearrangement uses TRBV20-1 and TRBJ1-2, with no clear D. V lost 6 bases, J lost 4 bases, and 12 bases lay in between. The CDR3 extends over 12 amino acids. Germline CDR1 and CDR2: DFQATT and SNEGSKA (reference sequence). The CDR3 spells CSARTATYGYTF. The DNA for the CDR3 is TGCAGTGCCCGGACGGCCACCTATGGCTACACCTTC.

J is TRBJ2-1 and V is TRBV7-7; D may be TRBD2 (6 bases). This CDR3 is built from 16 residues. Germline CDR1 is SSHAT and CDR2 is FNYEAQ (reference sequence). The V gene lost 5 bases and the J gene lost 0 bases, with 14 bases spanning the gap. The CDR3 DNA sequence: TGTGCCAGCAGCCAGGGACTCGACATCTCCTACAATGAGCAGTTCTTC. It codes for CASSQGLDISYNEQFF. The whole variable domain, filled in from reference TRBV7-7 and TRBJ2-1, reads GAGVSQSPRYKVTKRGQDVTLRCDPISSHATLYWYQQALGQGPEFLTYFNYEAQPDKSGLPSDRFSAERPEGSISTLTIQRTEQRDSAMYRCASSQGLDISYNEQFFGPGTRLTVL.